A single T cell receptor beta chain is shown here with its context. Antigen specificity is unknown. PCR involved 60 Vbeta and 13 Jbeta primers. Profiling relied on immunoSEQ multiplex PCR, and the TCRdb table lists in-frame clones only, not all of them. The data show about 140,000 clones, over 75% seen once. This sample is part of a study of cytomegalovirus exposure and HLA in healthy donors. General observations from the study: Later, TCR association rates were found to vary by HLA locus, highest for DRB1 and lowest for HLA-C. Reports indicated that the classifier achieved high specificity and sensitivity in diagnosing cytomegalovirus status. The study put roughly 160 TCR beta chains on its list as cytomegalovirus-associated. Specificity of a few CMV-associated chains for CMV antigens was verified in vitro.

V was shortened by 3 bases and J by 5 bases, with 11 bases between the two germline ends. This CDR3 has 13 residues. From germline, CDR1 is SGHRS and CDR2 YFSETQ. The sample comprised PBMCs. V is TRBV5-1 and J is TRBJ2-5, with D hard to call. The sequence was obtained from a female donor in good health and CMV-seronegative. This chain's CDR3 is CASSSQSMETQYF. For the CDR3, the DNA is TGCGCCAGCAGCTCCCAATCTATGGAGACCCAGTACTTC.